Listed below are T cell receptor beta chains from one sample, sequenced in a study of shared clonotypes between healthy human individuals. The protocol was immunoSEQ multiplex PCR, while the TCRdb copy is restricted to in-frame clones and leaves out a portion. The table records 950,000 to 1,100,000 clones, around 78% of them present only once. Sequencing input: memory CD4+ T cells from PBMCs. The receptors originated from a man between 18 and 35 years old in good health. Some clones in this sample may be carry-over from other donors' samples. CDR3s include the opening cysteine and the closing phenylalanine or tryptophan. Fields, in order: J gene, clone size, D gene, V gene, CDR3 DNA, CDR3 protein. D genes are given only for firm matches. Where a row states a size, it is once, few, many or the class of an expanded clone; other rows omit it.

j_call: TRBJ2-3; clone_size: .; d_call: .; v_call: TRBV27; cdr3_nt: TGTGCCAGCAGTTTTCGGACCCCGTGGGATACGCAGTATTTT; cdr3_aa: CASSFRTPWDTQYF
j_call: TRBJ1-6; clone_size: .; d_call: .; v_call: TRBV7-2; cdr3_nt: TGTGCCAGCAGCTTAGGCCGTAGGGGTGCCTATAATTCACCCCTCCACTTT; cdr3_aa: CASSLGRRGAYNSPLHF
j_call: TRBJ2-7; clone_size: few; d_call: .; v_call: TRBV7-2; cdr3_nt: TGTGCCAGCACCTTCGGCAGGGTGGGAGAGCAGTACTTC; cdr3_aa: CASTFGRVGEQYF
j_call: TRBJ1-2; clone_size: .; d_call: .; v_call: TRBV7-9; cdr3_nt: TGTGCCAGCAGCTTAATCGGGGGAGCCCATGGCTACACCTTC; cdr3_aa: CASSLIGGAHGYTF
j_call: TRBJ1-2; clone_size: .; d_call: .; v_call: TRBV6-6; cdr3_nt: TGTGCCAGCAGTTATAGATGGGACAATGGCTACACCTTC; cdr3_aa: CASSYRWDNGYTF
j_call: TRBJ2-5; clone_size: .; d_call: .; v_call: TRBV11-1; cdr3_nt: TGTGCCAGCAGCCTCGGGGTAGAAGAGACCCAGTACTTC; cdr3_aa: CASSLGVEETQYF
j_call: TRBJ1-1; clone_size: once; d_call: TRBD1; v_call: TRBV5-1; cdr3_nt: TGCGCCAGCAGCGGGAGGACAGGGCGAATGAACACTGAAGCTTTCTTT; cdr3_aa: CASSGRTGRMNTEAFF
j_call: TRBJ1-2; clone_size: .; d_call: .; v_call: TRBV7-3; cdr3_nt: TGTGCCAGCAGCTTACAGGGGACTAACTATGGCTACACCTTC; cdr3_aa: CASSLQGTNYGYTF
j_call: TRBJ1-1; clone_size: .; d_call: .; v_call: TRBV25-1; cdr3_nt: TGTGCCAGCAGTGCAGGGGCCGGCACTGAAGCTTTCTTT; cdr3_aa: CASSAGAGTEAFF
j_call: TRBJ1-6; clone_size: few; d_call: TRBD1; v_call: TRBV30; cdr3_nt: TGTGCCTGGGCGGGACAGGGTTCACCCCTCCACTTT; cdr3_aa: CAWAGQGSPLHF
j_call: TRBJ2-3; clone_size: .; d_call: .; v_call: TRBV6-6; cdr3_nt: TGTGCCAGCACCGGAGAGGTGGCTACGGGGGTATATTTT; cdr3_aa: CASTGEVATGVYF
j_call: TRBJ2-1; clone_size: .; d_call: .; v_call: TRBV7-9; cdr3_nt: TGTGCCAGCAGCCCAGTAGGGCGGTACAATGAGCAGTTCTTC; cdr3_aa: CASSPVGRYNEQFF
j_call: TRBJ1-3; clone_size: .; d_call: TRBD1; v_call: TRBV11-1; cdr3_nt: TGTGCCAGCAGCCGACAGGGGGCTCGAAACACCATATATTTT; cdr3_aa: CASSRQGARNTIYF
j_call: TRBJ2-7; clone_size: .; d_call: TRBD2; v_call: TRBV11-2; cdr3_nt: TGTGCCAGCAGCTTCGATCGGACTAGCGAGAAATACGAGCAGTACTTC; cdr3_aa: CASSFDRTSEKYEQYF
j_call: TRBJ1-1; clone_size: .; d_call: .; v_call: TRBV5-1; cdr3_nt: TGCGCCAGCAGCTTAAGGGGGAATACTGAAGCTTTCTTT; cdr3_aa: CASSLRGNTEAFF
j_call: TRBJ1-2; clone_size: .; d_call: .; v_call: TRBV4-1; cdr3_nt: TGCGCCAGCAGCCAAGATCTTGCAGCCTATGGCTACACCTTC; cdr3_aa: CASSQDLAAYGYTF
j_call: TRBJ1-6; clone_size: .; d_call: .; v_call: TRBV6-5; cdr3_nt: TGTGCCAGCAGTTACGCGGGCCGTGGCTATAATTCACCCCTCCACTTT; cdr3_aa: CASSYAGRGYNSPLHF
j_call: TRBJ1-2; clone_size: few; d_call: .; v_call: TRBV30; cdr3_nt: TGTGCCTGGACACAGGGAAACTATGGCTACACCTTC; cdr3_aa: CAWTQGNYGYTF
j_call: TRBJ2-2; clone_size: .; d_call: .; v_call: TRBV30; cdr3_nt: TGTGCCTGGAGCACCCCCCCCAACACCGGGGAGCTGTTTTTT; cdr3_aa: CAWSTPPNTGELFF
j_call: TRBJ1-5; clone_size: .; d_call: .; v_call: TRBV6-6; cdr3_nt: TGTGCCAGCAGATTCGCCACGGCGGGGACGGATCAGCCCCAGCATTTT; cdr3_aa: CASRFATAGTDQPQHF
j_call: TRBJ2-2; clone_size: .; d_call: .; v_call: TRBV18; cdr3_nt: TGTGCCAGCTCAGATCGACAGAACACCGGGGAGCTGTTTTTT; cdr3_aa: CASSDRQNTGELFF
j_call: TRBJ2-7; clone_size: .; d_call: .; v_call: TRBV28; cdr3_nt: TGTGCCAGCAGTCCACCCGCCCGTTACGAGCAGTACTTC; cdr3_aa: CASSPPARYEQYF
j_call: TRBJ2-2; clone_size: .; d_call: .; v_call: TRBV7-7; cdr3_nt: TGTGCCAGCAGCTCCGGACAGACCGGGGAGCTGTTTTTT; cdr3_aa: CASSSGQTGELFF
j_call: TRBJ1-2; clone_size: .; d_call: .; v_call: TRBV30; cdr3_nt: TGTGCCTCCGGAGTATGGGGAACTAACTATGGCTACACCTTC; cdr3_aa: CASGVWGTNYGYTF
j_call: TRBJ1-1; clone_size: .; d_call: .; v_call: TRBV11-2; cdr3_nt: TGTGCCAGCAGTCCCTTAACAGGTCTGAACACTGAAGCTTTCTTT; cdr3_aa: CASSPLTGLNTEAFF
j_call: TRBJ1-2; clone_size: .; d_call: .; v_call: TRBV4-1; cdr3_nt: TGCGCCAGCAGCCCTGGGGCTGGACAGCGGATGGGCTACACCTTC; cdr3_aa: CASSPGAGQRMGYTF
j_call: TRBJ2-2; clone_size: .; d_call: .; v_call: TRBV4-1; cdr3_nt: TGCGCCAGCAGCACTCGTAGGACCACGGACACCGGGGAGCTGTTTTTT; cdr3_aa: CASSTRRTTDTGELFF
j_call: TRBJ1-2; clone_size: .; d_call: TRBD1; v_call: TRBV5-1; cdr3_nt: TGCGCCAGCAGCGACGGACAGGGGAGGTACAGCTACACCTTC; cdr3_aa: CASSDGQGRYSYTF
j_call: TRBJ1-2; clone_size: few; d_call: .; v_call: TRBV28; cdr3_nt: TGTGCCAGCAGTTTCGGAGGGGCGAACTATGGCTACACCTTC; cdr3_aa: CASSFGGANYGYTF
j_call: TRBJ2-2; clone_size: .; d_call: TRBD1; v_call: TRBV6-1; cdr3_nt: TGTGCCAGCAGTGGCTCCTTGGGGACAGGGGGCACCGGGGAGCTGTTTTTT; cdr3_aa: CASSGSLGTGGTGELFF
j_call: TRBJ2-1; clone_size: .; d_call: TRBD2; v_call: TRBV11-2; cdr3_nt: TGTGCCAGCAGTGCCGGGACTAGATACAATGAGCAGTTCTTC; cdr3_aa: CASSAGTRYNEQFF
j_call: TRBJ2-3; clone_size: .; d_call: .; v_call: TRBV5-1; cdr3_nt: TGCGCCAGCAGCTTAGACTCATTAACCGGGCTAGCGAATACGCAGTATTTT; cdr3_aa: CASSLDSLTGLANTQYF
j_call: TRBJ2-1; clone_size: few; d_call: .; v_call: TRBV9; cdr3_nt: TGTGCCAGCAGCGTTAGCGGTCCCCTCAGAGAGGAGCAGTTCTTC; cdr3_aa: CASSVSGPLREEQFF
j_call: TRBJ1-2; clone_size: .; d_call: .; v_call: TRBV19; cdr3_nt: TGTGCCAGTAGTACGCAGCTAGACTATGGCTACACCTTC; cdr3_aa: CASSTQLDYGYTF
j_call: TRBJ2-7; clone_size: .; d_call: TRBD1; v_call: TRBV11-2; cdr3_nt: TGTGCCAGCAGCCCTCTGACAGGGAGCTCCTACGAGCAGTACTTC; cdr3_aa: CASSPLTGSSYEQYF
j_call: TRBJ2-2; clone_size: .; d_call: .; v_call: TRBV7-3; cdr3_nt: TGTGCCAGCAGCTCCAGGAGGAACACCGGGGAGCTGTTTTTT; cdr3_aa: CASSSRRNTGELFF
j_call: TRBJ2-2; clone_size: .; d_call: .; v_call: TRBV30; cdr3_nt: TGTGCCTGGATGGTAGGGGGAACCGGGGAGCTGTTTTTT; cdr3_aa: CAWMVGGTGELFF
j_call: TRBJ1-1; clone_size: .; d_call: .; v_call: TRBV29-1; cdr3_nt: TGCAGCGTTAGGACTACAGCGGTTTACACTGAAGCTTTCTTT; cdr3_aa: CSVRTTAVYTEAFF
j_call: TRBJ1-1; clone_size: .; d_call: .; v_call: TRBV5-1; cdr3_nt: TGCGCCAGCAGCCCGGGCGGGGGGCCACTGAACGCTTTCTTT; cdr3_aa: CASSPGGGPLNAFF
j_call: TRBJ2-1; clone_size: .; d_call: TRBD2; v_call: TRBV28; cdr3_nt: TGTGCCAGCCATAGGCGGGGGGGCAGGGGCTCCTACAATGAGCAGTTCTTC; cdr3_aa: CASHRRGGRGSYNEQFF
j_call: TRBJ2-7; clone_size: .; d_call: .; v_call: TRBV28; cdr3_nt: TGTGCCAGCAGTTTATTAATAGGGGACGGCCTGGGGGAGCAGTACTTC; cdr3_aa: CASSLLIGDGLGEQYF
j_call: TRBJ1-5; clone_size: .; d_call: .; v_call: TRBV18; cdr3_nt: TGTGCCAGCTCACCAGGGGCAGATGAACAGCCCCAGCATTTT; cdr3_aa: CASSPGADEQPQHF
j_call: TRBJ2-7; clone_size: .; d_call: TRBD1; v_call: TRBV6-5; cdr3_nt: TGTGCCAGCAGTTACTCGACAGGGTGGGCCTACGAGCAGTACTTC; cdr3_aa: CASSYSTGWAYEQYF
j_call: TRBJ2-2; clone_size: few; d_call: .; v_call: TRBV7-2; cdr3_nt: TGTGCCAGCAGCACCACCACCAGGGGTGCCGGGGAGCTGTTTTTT; cdr3_aa: CASSTTTRGAGELFF
j_call: TRBJ2-7; clone_size: .; d_call: .; v_call: TRBV11-1; cdr3_nt: TGTGCCAGCAGCGTTGTGCGGGGTGGCTACGAGCAGTACTTC; cdr3_aa: CASSVVRGGYEQYF
j_call: TRBJ2-2; clone_size: .; d_call: .; v_call: TRBV7-2; cdr3_nt: TGTGCCAGCAGCTACCCCGGGACCCAGGGGGAGCTGTTTTTT; cdr3_aa: CASSYPGTQGELFF
j_call: TRBJ1-2; clone_size: once; d_call: .; v_call: TRBV11-2; cdr3_nt: TGTGCCAGCAGCTCCAGGGACCTCTATGGCTACACCTTC; cdr3_aa: CASSSRDLYGYTF
j_call: TRBJ2-1; clone_size: .; d_call: TRBD2; v_call: TRBV2; cdr3_nt: TGTGCCAGCAGGAGAATGTCTAGCGGGGCTTACAATGAGCAGTTCTTC; cdr3_aa: CASRRMSSGAYNEQFF
j_call: TRBJ2-7; clone_size: few; d_call: .; v_call: TRBV5-4; cdr3_nt: TGTGCCAGCAGCTTTACCCGCGGCGGTGCCTACGAGCAGTACTTC; cdr3_aa: CASSFTRGGAYEQYF
j_call: TRBJ1-5; clone_size: few; d_call: .; v_call: TRBV6-6; cdr3_nt: TGTGCCAGCAGTCCCGGGGGGAATCAGCCCCAGCATTTT; cdr3_aa: CASSPGGNQPQHF
j_call: TRBJ2-7; clone_size: .; d_call: TRBD2; v_call: TRBV4-2; cdr3_nt: TGTGCCAGCAGCCAAGAAACGGCGGGGGGAGTAAATGTCGAGCAGTACTTC; cdr3_aa: CASSQETAGGVNVEQYF
j_call: TRBJ2-7; clone_size: .; d_call: .; v_call: TRBV5-1; cdr3_nt: TGCGCCAGCAGCTGGGATAGATACGAGCAGTACTTC; cdr3_aa: CASSWDRYEQYF
j_call: TRBJ2-1; clone_size: .; d_call: .; v_call: TRBV29-1; cdr3_nt: TGCAGCGTTGCCCCTCCCGGGGTCTCGAGGGGGCAGTTCTTC; cdr3_aa: CSVAPPGVSRGQFF
j_call: TRBJ2-2; clone_size: many; d_call: TRBD2; v_call: TRBV5-1; cdr3_nt: TGCGCCAGCAGCACGGGGAGCGGGAGAGGGACCGGGGAGCTGTTTTTT; cdr3_aa: CASSTGSGRGTGELFF
j_call: TRBJ2-3; clone_size: .; d_call: .; v_call: TRBV18; cdr3_nt: TGTGCCAGCTCACCAGTGGGACCGGGCACAGATACGCAGTATTTT; cdr3_aa: CASSPVGPGTDTQYF
j_call: TRBJ2-1; clone_size: .; d_call: TRBD2; v_call: TRBV28; cdr3_nt: TGTGCCAGCAGTTCCCTTTTAGCGGGAGCTTACAATGAGCAGTTCTTC; cdr3_aa: CASSSLLAGAYNEQFF
j_call: TRBJ2-5; clone_size: .; d_call: TRBD1; v_call: TRBV9; cdr3_nt: TGTGCCAGCAGCGCGGGGCTGACAGGGGAGACCCAGTACTTC; cdr3_aa: CASSAGLTGETQYF
j_call: TRBJ1-2; clone_size: .; d_call: TRBD1; v_call: TRBV5-1; cdr3_nt: TGCGCCACCCGTCCTCAGGGGGGGGCCTACTATGGCTACACCTTC; cdr3_aa: CATRPQGGAYYGYTF
j_call: TRBJ2-7; clone_size: once; d_call: TRBD1; v_call: TRBV6-1; cdr3_nt: TGTGCCAGCAGTACAGAGGGGACAGGGGGCTACGAGCAGTACTTC; cdr3_aa: CASSTEGTGGYEQYF
j_call: TRBJ2-7; clone_size: once; d_call: TRBD2; v_call: TRBV5-1; cdr3_nt: TGCGCCAGCAGCGCCGGGACTAGCGACACCTACGAGCAGTACTTC; cdr3_aa: CASSAGTSDTYEQYF